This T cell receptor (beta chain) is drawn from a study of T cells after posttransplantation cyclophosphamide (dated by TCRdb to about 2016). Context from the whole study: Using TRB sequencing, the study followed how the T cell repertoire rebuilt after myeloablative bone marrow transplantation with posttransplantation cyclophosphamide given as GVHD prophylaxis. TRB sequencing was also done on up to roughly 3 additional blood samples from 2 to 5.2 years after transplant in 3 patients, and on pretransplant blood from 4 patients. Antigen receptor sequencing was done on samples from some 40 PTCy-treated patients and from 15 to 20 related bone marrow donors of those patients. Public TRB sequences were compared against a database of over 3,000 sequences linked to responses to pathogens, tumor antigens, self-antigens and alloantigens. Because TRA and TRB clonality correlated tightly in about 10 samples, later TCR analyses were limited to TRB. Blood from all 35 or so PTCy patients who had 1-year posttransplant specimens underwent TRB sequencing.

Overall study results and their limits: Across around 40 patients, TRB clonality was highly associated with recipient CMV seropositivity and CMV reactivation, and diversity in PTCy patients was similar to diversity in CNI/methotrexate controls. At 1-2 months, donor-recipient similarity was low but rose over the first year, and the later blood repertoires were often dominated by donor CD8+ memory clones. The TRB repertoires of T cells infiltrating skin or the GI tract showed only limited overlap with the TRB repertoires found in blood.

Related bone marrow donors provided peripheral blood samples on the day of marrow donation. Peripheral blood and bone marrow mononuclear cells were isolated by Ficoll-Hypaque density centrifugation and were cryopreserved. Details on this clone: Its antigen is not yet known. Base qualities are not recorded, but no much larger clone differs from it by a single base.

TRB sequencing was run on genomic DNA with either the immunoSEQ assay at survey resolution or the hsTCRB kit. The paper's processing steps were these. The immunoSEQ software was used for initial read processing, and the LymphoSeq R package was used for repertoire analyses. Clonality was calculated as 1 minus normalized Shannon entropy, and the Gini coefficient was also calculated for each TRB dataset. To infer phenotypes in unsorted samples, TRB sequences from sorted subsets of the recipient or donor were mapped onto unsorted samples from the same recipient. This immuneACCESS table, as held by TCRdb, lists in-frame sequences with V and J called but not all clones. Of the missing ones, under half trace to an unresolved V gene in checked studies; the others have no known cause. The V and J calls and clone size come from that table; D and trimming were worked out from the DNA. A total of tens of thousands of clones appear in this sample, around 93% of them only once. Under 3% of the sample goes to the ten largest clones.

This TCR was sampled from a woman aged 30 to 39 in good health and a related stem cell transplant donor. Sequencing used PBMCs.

The CDR3 reads as follows: CSVLKAEGTEAFF. In nucleotides, the sequence is TGCAGCGTTTTGAAGGCTGAGGGCACTGAAGCTTTCTTT. The rearranged segments are TRBV29-1 and TRBJ1-1; no D segment can be confidently identified. Reading from cysteine to phenylalanine, the CDR3 counts 13 amino acids. Only the CDR3 DNA is retained, 39 bases long and in frame from the first base. The germline ends are 14 bases apart after V is trimmed by 5 bases and J by 4 bases. Taken from the germline V gene, the CDR1 and CDR2 loops are SQVTM and ANQGSEA.